This is a list of T cell receptor beta chains from one sample in a study of OX40 agonist ivuxolimab in advanced cancers. Assay: immunoSEQ multiplex PCR; the TCRdb copy retains only in-frame clones and omits some. The sample has around 84,000 clones; roughly 90% are singletons. The material was CD4+ or CD8+ T cells sorted from blood, obtained in a trial of the OX40 agonist ivuxolimab. These TCRs come from an adult with an advanced solid tumor such as melanoma, head and neck, liver or kidney cancer. CDR3s include the opening cysteine and the closing phenylalanine or tryptophan. The D gene is left open where the match is weak. The size entry is marked missing in some rows and otherwise reads once, few, many or a size class.

clone size: NA
J gene: TRBJ2-1
V gene: TRBV11-3
CDR3 length: 13
D gene: NA
CDR3 protein: CASSLVGYNEQFF
CDR3 DNA: TGTGCCAGCAGCTTAGTAGGTTACAATGAGCAGTTCTTC

clone size: NA
J gene: TRBJ2-5
V gene: TRBV15
CDR3 length: 15
D gene: NA
CDR3 protein: CATSRDSAGKETQYF
CDR3 DNA: TGTGCCACCAGCAGGGACTCGGCGGGAAAGGAGACCCAGTACTTC

clone size: NA
J gene: TRBJ2-7
V gene: TRBV6-4
CDR3 length: 17
D gene: NA
CDR3 protein: CASSDSHLDRSIYEQYF
CDR3 DNA: TGTGCCAGCAGTGACTCCCACCTAGACCGTTCCATCTACGAGCAGTACTTC

clone size: NA
J gene: TRBJ2-7
V gene: TRBV6-5
CDR3 length: 16
D gene: TRBD2
CDR3 protein: CASSYSPSGGSYEQYF
CDR3 DNA: TGTGCCAGCAGTTACTCCCCCAGCGGGGGCTCCTACGAGCAGTACTTC

clone size: NA
J gene: TRBJ2-7
V gene: TRBV5-5
CDR3 length: 15
D gene: TRBD1
CDR3 protein: CASSLFWDRGYEQYF
CDR3 DNA: TGTGCCAGCAGCCTATTCTGGGACAGGGGTTACGAGCAGTACTTC

clone size: NA
J gene: TRBJ2-7
V gene: TRBV29-1
CDR3 length: 14
D gene: NA
CDR3 protein: CSVEVSGKPYEQYF
CDR3 DNA: TGCAGCGTTGAAGTTTCAGGGAAACCCTACGAGCAGTACTTC

clone size: NA
J gene: TRBJ1-2
V gene: TRBV6-1
CDR3 length: 15
D gene: NA
CDR3 protein: CASSEDGTILYGYTF
CDR3 DNA: TGTGCCAGCAGTGAAGATGGGACAATTCTCTATGGCTACACCTTC

clone size: NA
J gene: TRBJ1-1
V gene: TRBV7-2
CDR3 length: 14
D gene: NA
CDR3 protein: CASRGGPRGTEAFF
CDR3 DNA: TGTGCCAGCAGGGGGGGACCCAGGGGCACTGAAGCTTTCTTT

clone size: NA
J gene: TRBJ2-6
V gene: TRBV7-3
CDR3 length: 15
D gene: NA
CDR3 protein: CASSLGGSGANVLTF
CDR3 DNA: TGTGCCAGCAGCTTAGGGGGTTCTGGGGCCAACGTCCTGACTTTC

clone size: once
J gene: TRBJ2-5
V gene: TRBV11-2
CDR3 length: 16
D gene: TRBD1
CDR3 protein: CASSLTQGGDQETQYF
CDR3 DNA: TGTGCCAGCAGCCTAACACAGGGGGGAGATCAAGAGACCCAGTACTTC

clone size: NA
J gene: TRBJ1-1
V gene: TRBV30
CDR3 length: 14
D gene: NA
CDR3 protein: CAWRFVFRDTEAFF
CDR3 DNA: TGTGCCTGGAGGTTTGTTTTCAGGGACACTGAAGCTTTCTTT

clone size: NA
J gene: TRBJ2-5
V gene: TRBV12-5
CDR3 length: 12
D gene: NA
CDR3 protein: CASGLEQTTQYF
CDR3 DNA: TGTGCTAGTGGTTTAGAACAGACGACCCAGTACTTC

clone size: NA
J gene: TRBJ2-3
V gene: TRBV5-1
CDR3 length: 21
D gene: NA
CDR3 protein: CASSSTPGRIDGTTSTDTQYF
CDR3 DNA: TGCGCCAGCAGCTCGACCCCGGGACGGATTGACGGGACGACTAGCACAGATACGCAGTATTTT

clone size: NA
J gene: TRBJ2-3
V gene: TRBV6-6
CDR3 length: 15
D gene: NA
CDR3 protein: CASSHSRGGRDTQYF
CDR3 DNA: TGTGCCAGCAGTCACTCAAGGGGGGGGCGGGATACGCAGTATTTT

clone size: NA
J gene: TRBJ2-5
V gene: TRBV5-1
CDR3 length: 13
D gene: NA
CDR3 protein: CASSGGGWETQYF
CDR3 DNA: TGCGCCAGCAGCGGCGGGGGCTGGGAGACCCAGTACTTC

clone size: NA
J gene: TRBJ1-5
V gene: TRBV28
CDR3 length: 15
D gene: NA
CDR3 protein: CASRGGRQGNQPQHF
CDR3 DNA: TGTGCCAGCAGGGGGGGGAGGCAGGGGAATCAGCCCCAGCATTTT

clone size: NA
J gene: TRBJ2-7
V gene: TRBV6-4
CDR3 length: 14
D gene: TRBD1
CDR3 protein: CASSRDSSSYEQYF
CDR3 DNA: TGTGCCAGCAGCCGGGACAGTAGCTCCTACGAGCAGTACTTC

clone size: NA
J gene: TRBJ2-2
V gene: TRBV6-5
CDR3 length: 13
D gene: NA
CDR3 protein: CASSTRGTGELFF
CDR3 DNA: TGTGCCAGCAGTACGAGGGGCACCGGGGAGCTGTTTTTT

clone size: NA
J gene: TRBJ2-5
V gene: TRBV15
CDR3 length: 16
D gene: TRBD2
CDR3 protein: CATSRTLLAGQETQYF
CDR3 DNA: TGTGCCACCAGCAGAACCCTACTAGCGGGGCAAGAGACCCAGTACTTC

clone size: NA
J gene: TRBJ2-5
V gene: TRBV18
CDR3 length: 15
D gene: TRBD2
CDR3 protein: CASSPQGTSKETQYF
CDR3 DNA: TGTGCCAGCTCACCGCAGGGGACTAGCAAAGAGACCCAGTACTTC

clone size: NA
J gene: TRBJ1-3
V gene: TRBV25-1
CDR3 length: 14
D gene: NA
CDR3 protein: CASSEYKEGNTIYF
CDR3 DNA: TGTGCCAGCAGTGAGTACAAAGAGGGCAACACCATATATTTT

clone size: NA
J gene: TRBJ1-1
V gene: TRBV25-1
CDR3 length: 13
D gene: NA
CDR3 protein: CASTFGERTEAFF
CDR3 DNA: TGTGCCAGCACCTTCGGGGAGAGGACTGAAGCTTTCTTT

clone size: NA
J gene: TRBJ1-1
V gene: TRBV18
CDR3 length: 13
D gene: NA
CDR3 protein: CASSPPTGFEAFF
CDR3 DNA: TGTGCCAGCTCACCACCGACGGGTTTTGAAGCTTTCTTT

clone size: NA
J gene: TRBJ2-7
V gene: TRBV18
CDR3 length: 14
D gene: NA
CDR3 protein: CASTRDDNAREQYF
CDR3 DNA: TGTGCCAGCACTCGCGACGACAACGCGAGGGAGCAGTACTTC

clone size: NA
J gene: TRBJ1-4
V gene: TRBV4-2
CDR3 length: 17
D gene: NA
CDR3 protein: CASSQDIWTATNEKLFF
CDR3 DNA: TGTGCCAGCAGCCAAGATATATGGACGGCAACTAATGAAAAACTGTTTTTT

clone size: NA
J gene: TRBJ2-3
V gene: TRBV28
CDR3 length: 14
D gene: NA
CDR3 protein: CASSLGDNSDTQYF
CDR3 DNA: TGTGCCAGCAGTTTAGGAGATAATTCAGATACGCAGTATTTT

clone size: NA
J gene: TRBJ2-3
V gene: TRBV9
CDR3 length: 15
D gene: NA
CDR3 protein: CASSVGGENTDTQYF
CDR3 DNA: TGTGCCAGCAGCGTAGGGGGAGAAAACACAGATACGCAGTATTTT

clone size: NA
J gene: TRBJ1-2
V gene: TRBV7-9
CDR3 length: 17
D gene: NA
CDR3 protein: CASSLSGDLGTNYGYTF
CDR3 DNA: TGTGCCAGCAGCTTATCAGGGGACTTAGGGACTAACTATGGCTACACCTTC

clone size: NA
J gene: TRBJ1-2
V gene: TRBV28
CDR3 length: 13
D gene: NA
CDR3 protein: CASSSGRIYGYTF
CDR3 DNA: TGTGCCAGCAGTTCGGGACGGATCTATGGCTACACCTTC

clone size: NA
J gene: TRBJ2-7
V gene: TRBV9
CDR3 length: 14
D gene: TRBD2
CDR3 protein: CASSVSGHSYEQYF
CDR3 DNA: TGTGCCAGCAGCGTTAGCGGGCACTCCTACGAGCAGTACTTC

clone size: NA
J gene: TRBJ1-5
V gene: TRBV4-3
CDR3 length: 15
D gene: NA
CDR3 protein: CASSQEVGGFQPQHF
CDR3 DNA: TGCGCCAGCAGCCAAGAAGTCGGGGGGTTTCAGCCCCAGCATTTT

clone size: NA
J gene: TRBJ2-1
V gene: TRBV5-6
CDR3 length: 15
D gene: TRBD1
CDR3 protein: CASSRGTGVRHEQFF
CDR3 DNA: TGTGCCAGCAGCCGCGGGACAGGGGTCCGTCATGAGCAGTTCTTC

clone size: NA
J gene: TRBJ2-7
V gene: TRBV7-3
CDR3 length: 13
D gene: NA
CDR3 protein: CASSFGPANEQYF
CDR3 DNA: TGTGCCAGCAGCTTCGGACCCGCGAACGAGCAGTACTTC

clone size: NA
J gene: TRBJ2-7
V gene: TRBV7-2
CDR3 length: 14
D gene: NA
CDR3 protein: CASSSGGRAGEQYF
CDR3 DNA: TGTGCCAGCAGCTCTGGGGGAAGGGCGGGCGAGCAGTACTTC

clone size: NA
J gene: TRBJ2-2
V gene: TRBV11-3
CDR3 length: 14
D gene: NA
CDR3 protein: CATSPGVDTGELFF
CDR3 DNA: TGTGCCACGTCCCCGGGAGTGGACACCGGGGAGCTGTTTTTT

clone size: once
J gene: TRBJ1-3
V gene: TRBV30
CDR3 length: 13
D gene: NA
CDR3 protein: CAWVRDIGNTIYF
CDR3 DNA: TGTGCCTGGGTCCGGGATATTGGAAACACCATATATTTT

clone size: NA
J gene: TRBJ1-4
V gene: TRBV27
CDR3 length: 14
D gene: NA
CDR3 protein: CASGAAGVGEKLFF
CDR3 DNA: TGTGCCAGCGGGGCGGCAGGGGTTGGAGAAAAACTGTTTTTT

clone size: NA
J gene: TRBJ2-1
V gene: TRBV11-1
CDR3 length: 11
D gene: NA
CDR3 protein: CASSPINEQFF
CDR3 DNA: TGTGCCAGCAGCCCTATTAATGAGCAGTTCTTC

clone size: NA
J gene: TRBJ2-3
V gene: TRBV6-5
CDR3 length: 14
D gene: TRBD2
CDR3 protein: CASSPGLVTDTQYF
CDR3 DNA: TGTGCCAGCAGTCCGGGACTAGTCACAGATACGCAGTATTTT

clone size: NA
J gene: TRBJ2-2
V gene: TRBV7-2
CDR3 length: 15
D gene: NA
CDR3 protein: CASSKFQGRAGELFF
CDR3 DNA: TGTGCCAGCAGCAAATTTCAGGGCCGCGCCGGGGAGCTGTTTTTT

clone size: once
J gene: TRBJ2-7
V gene: TRBV6-8
CDR3 length: 15
D gene: TRBD2
CDR3 protein: CAGLRAGGPIHEQYF
CDR3 DNA: TGTGCCGGGCTGCGGGCGGGAGGGCCGATCCACGAGCAGTACTTC

clone size: NA
J gene: TRBJ2-7
V gene: TRBV5-6
CDR3 length: 18
D gene: NA
CDR3 protein: CASSLYRGFGSTLYEQYF
CDR3 DNA: TGTGCCAGCAGCTTGTATCGGGGATTTGGCTCCACACTCTACGAGCAGTACTTC

clone size: NA
J gene: TRBJ1-4
V gene: TRBV7-2
CDR3 length: 15
D gene: NA
CDR3 protein: CASSPSRATNEKLFF
CDR3 DNA: TGTGCCAGCAGCCCCAGCAGGGCAACTAATGAAAAACTGTTTTTT

clone size: NA
J gene: TRBJ1-5
V gene: TRBV19
CDR3 length: 16
D gene: NA
CDR3 protein: CASTTLRGPSNQPQHF
CDR3 DNA: TGTGCCAGTACCACATTGCGGGGCCCGAGCAATCAGCCCCAGCATTTT

clone size: NA
J gene: TRBJ2-2
V gene: TRBV7-8
CDR3 length: 16
D gene: TRBD2
CDR3 protein: CASSPRTSGNTGELFF
CDR3 DNA: TGTGCCAGCAGCCCAAGGACTAGCGGGAACACCGGGGAGCTGTTTTTT

clone size: NA
J gene: TRBJ2-1
V gene: TRBV5-1
CDR3 length: 16
D gene: NA
CDR3 protein: CASSLAGWILYNEQFF
CDR3 DNA: TGCGCCAGCAGCTTAGCAGGGTGGATTCTCTACAATGAGCAGTTCTTC

clone size: NA
J gene: TRBJ2-7
V gene: TRBV29-1
CDR3 length: 15
D gene: TRBD2
CDR3 protein: CSVSYSGRARIEQYF
CDR3 DNA: TGCAGCGTATCCTATAGCGGGAGGGCCCGGATCGAGCAGTACTTC

clone size: NA
J gene: TRBJ1-2
V gene: TRBV27
CDR3 length: 11
D gene: NA
CDR3 protein: CASSSAQGYTF
CDR3 DNA: TGTGCCAGCAGTTCGGCACAGGGCTACACCTTC

clone size: NA
J gene: TRBJ2-5
V gene: TRBV29-1
CDR3 length: 14
D gene: NA
CDR3 protein: CSTGTSANQETQYF
CDR3 DNA: TGCAGCACCGGCACCTCGGCCAACCAAGAGACCCAGTACTTC

clone size: NA
J gene: TRBJ2-7
V gene: TRBV2
CDR3 length: 15
D gene: NA
CDR3 protein: CASSKLTAATYEQYF
CDR3 DNA: TGTGCCAGCAGCAAATTGACAGCCGCAACCTACGAGCAGTACTTC

clone size: NA
J gene: TRBJ2-5
V gene: TRBV7-2
CDR3 length: 15
D gene: TRBD2
CDR3 protein: CASSLRAGVQETQYF
CDR3 DNA: TGTGCCAGCAGCTTACGGGCGGGGGTACAAGAGACCCAGTACTTC

clone size: NA
J gene: TRBJ2-2
V gene: TRBV11-2
CDR3 length: 16
D gene: TRBD1
CDR3 protein: CASSSRTGGGTGELFF
CDR3 DNA: TGTGCCAGCAGCTCCAGGACAGGGGGGGGCACCGGGGAGCTGTTTTTT

clone size: NA
J gene: TRBJ2-5
V gene: TRBV25-1
CDR3 length: 14
D gene: NA
CDR3 protein: CASSERGLGETQYF
CDR3 DNA: TGTGCCAGCAGTGAACGAGGACTGGGGGAGACCCAGTACTTC

clone size: NA
J gene: TRBJ1-1
V gene: TRBV5-1
CDR3 length: 15
D gene: TRBD1
CDR3 protein: CASSWGTGENTEAFF
CDR3 DNA: TGCGCCAGCAGCTGGGGGACAGGAGAGAACACTGAAGCTTTCTTT